Listed below are T cell receptor beta chains from one sample, sequenced in a study of monozygotic twins with inflammatory bowel disease. TCRdb derives one entry per CDR3 protein from the 5' RACE reads, leaving out DNA. This listing includes about 380,000 distinct CDR3 sequences. Input material: blood. Receptors were obtained from a human donor with ulcerative colitis or Crohn's disease, or a healthy co-twin of an affected twin (not recorded which). CDR3s include the opening cysteine and the closing phenylalanine or tryptophan.

v_call	j_call	cdr3_aa
TRBV24-1	TRBJ2-1	CATSEAPLDNEQFF
TRBV20-1	TRBJ1-5	CSEAPLGDSNQPQHF
TRBV5-1	TRBJ2-1	CASSASGSSYNEQFF
TRBV5-1	TRBJ2-7	CASSWGPSLGYEQYF
TRBV12-3/TRBV12-4	TRBJ2-7	CASTTSQGSSYEQYF
TRBV4-3	TRBJ1-6	CASSQVAGTWANSPLHF
TRBV5-1	TRBJ2-1	CASSPGLGSYNEQFF
TRBV7-2	TRBJ1-5	CASRSTGLNQPQHF
TRBV7-2	TRBJ1-2	CASSLDPGRGSGYTF
TRBV5-5	TRBJ1-5	CASSLVATDNQPQHF
TRBV4-2	TRBJ2-7	CASSQASGTIYEQYF
TRBV5-1	TRBJ2-5	CASSLDGVDQETQYF
TRBV4-3	TRBJ2-1	CASSQVAYRDGPYNEQFF
TRBV4-3	TRBJ1-2	CASSQDFGLDYGYTF
TRBV7-3	TRBJ2-2	CASSLKGLLAGGRTGELFF
TRBV29-1	TRBJ2-5	CSVERTGGKATQYF
TRBV5-6	TRBJ2-1	CASSPRVLDGEQFF
TRBV20-1	TRBJ2-1	CSARRDRQNEQFF
TRBV5-1	TRBJ2-7	CASSGIGTGSYEQYF
TRBV7-9	TRBJ2-5	CASSLGGAMGTQYF
TRBV5-1	TRBJ1-6	CASSLGPVSNSPLHF
TRBV7-3	TRBJ2-3	CASSSGTSHGGTQYF
TRBV7-2	TRBJ2-4	CASSLAGTGQHMQYF
TRBV5-1	TRBJ2-2	CASSLTRLNTGELFF
TRBV19	TRBJ2-1	CASSTPARSSYNEQFF
TRBV7-2	TRBJ2-5	CASSLSGGAYQETQYF
TRBV30	TRBJ2-7	CAWSGQGYEQYF
TRBV5-1	TRBJ2-5	CASSFWGTTEETQYF
TRBV27	TRBJ2-2	CASKNGQIANTGELFF
TRBV6-5	TRBJ1-6	CASSYSGGGDSPLHF
TRBV5-1	TRBJ2-7	CASSLALSTYEQYF
TRBV5-1	TRBJ1-2	CASSSRPGTTGAPNYGYTF
TRBV15	TRBJ2-7	CATSFSSSYEQYF
TRBV12-5	TRBJ2-6	CASGLVPGTGANVLTF
TRBV11-1	TRBJ2-7	CASSLESGGWTSANEQYF
TRBV18	TRBJ1-1	CASSLGQGSTEAFF
TRBV3-1	TRBJ2-1	CASSRTSANEQFF
TRBV6-2/TRBV6-3	TRBJ1-1	CASSYSRGQTNTEAFF
TRBV18	TRBJ1-5	CASSLGTGGAGQPQHF
TRBV4-3	TRBJ1-6	CASSQDPNSPLHF
TRBV4-1	TRBJ1-2	CASSQPPGQGISLNYGYTF
TRBV4-3	TRBJ2-3	CASSPTDRGTDTQYF